This T cell receptor (beta chain) was recovered during a study of blood T cell repertoires in COVID-19. On the study more broadly: Researchers got acute and convalescent COVID-19 samples from the United States, Italy and Spain.

Here immunoSEQ multiplex PCR was the method, and the copy in TCRdb shows in-frame clones only, minus some. The data show roughly 230,000 clones, around 92% seen once. Germline V gene data show CDR1 as MDHEN and CDR2 as SYDVKM. V shed 6 bases and J 4 bases; nucleotides not matched to a gene: 7. The CDR3 has 14 residues. Recruits, aged roughly 18 to 95 years, lived in 24 US areas. Grouping used clinical history reported by participants in a survey and questionnaire. The source is a woman aged 25-40 years with acute COVID-19. The specimen was PBMCs or T cells enriched from blood (not recorded which). The V and J genes are TRBV28 and TRBJ1-2, with TRBD1 matching 8 bases. The CDR3 reads CASRTRGPVYGYTF. The CDR3 DNA is TGTGCCAGCAGAACCAGGGGGCCCGTCTATGGCTACACCTTC.